The rows below give T cell receptor beta chains drawn from one sample of a study of PD-L1 blockade in urothelial cancer. TCRdb's table, derived via immunoSEQ multiplex PCR, lists solely in-frame clones and lacks some. Here the sample spans 35,000 to 50,000 clones, around four fifths being singletons. The sequenced sample was PBMCs, obtained around atezolizumab (anti-PD-L1) treatment. The source of these receptors is a man aged 60-69 years with urothelial cancer. Both conserved end residues are part of each CDR3. D genes are given only for firm matches. The size of a clone is reported for some rows only, either as once, few or many, or as a class for expanded clones.

j_call	v_call	d_call	clone_size	cdr3_nt	cdr3_aa
TRBJ2-7	TRBV12-2	.	.	TGTGCAAGTCGCCCGTGGACAGGCTGCTACGAGCAGTACTTC	CASRPWTGCYEQYF
TRBJ1-5	TRBV6-5	TRBD1	.	TGTGCCAGCAGTGACAGGGGGAATCAGCCCCAGCATTTT	CASSDRGNQPQHF
TRBJ2-7	TRBV2	.	.	TGTGCCAGCAAGACCACGGACACCTTTTACGAGCAGTACTTC	CASKTTDTFYEQYF
TRBJ2-3	TRBV5-1	TRBD2	.	TGCGCCAGCAGCGGAATAGCGGGGGGGGACGTGCCGTATTTT	CASSGIAGGDVPYF
TRBJ2-7	TRBV5-1	.	once	TGCGCCAGCAGCTGGGAAGGGGGCTCCTACGAGCAGTACTTC	CASSWEGGSYEQYF
TRBJ1-4	TRBV11-2	.	.	TGTGCCAGCAGCTTCCCGGGACTTAGGGGTGAAAAACTGTTTTTT	CASSFPGLRGEKLFF
TRBJ1-4	TRBV7-9	TRBD1	.	TGTGCCAGCAGCATGAGCGAGGGGGCTGGGGAAAAACTGTTTTTT	CASSMSEGAGEKLFF
TRBJ2-2	TRBV7-2	TRBD1	.	TGTGCCAGCAGCCGGCGTGGGGGACAGGGTTACACCGGGGAGCTGTTTTTT	CASSRRGGQGYTGELFF
TRBJ2-7	TRBV11-2	TRBD1	.	TGTGCCAGCAGCGGCGGTGACAGGGCCTATGTCGAGCAGTACTTC	CASSGGDRAYVEQYF
TRBJ2-5	TRBV7-7	TRBD1	.	TGTGCTAGCAGCTCCAATACAGGGGGACAAGAGACCCAGTACTTC	CASSSNTGGQETQYF
TRBJ1-2	TRBV28	.	.	TGTGCCAGCAGTCCCACCCCAGGGTTTTACTATGGCTACACCTTC	CASSPTPGFYYGYTF
TRBJ2-5	TRBV5-4	.	once	TGTGCCAGCAGCCTGGGAGACCAAGAGACCCAGTACTTC	CASSLGDQETQYF
TRBJ2-2	TRBV4-1	.	.	TGCGCCAGCAGCCAAGAAGGTAGAATGAGGGATACCGGGGAGCTGTTTTTT	CASSQEGRMRDTGELFF
TRBJ1-4	TRBV6-1	TRBD1	.	TGTGCCAGCAGTGAAAGGACAGGGTATGAAAAACTGTTTTTT	CASSERTGYEKLFF
TRBJ1-3	TRBV19	.	once	TGTGCCAGTAGTATAAATCGAGATTACTCTGGAAACACCATATATTTT	CASSINRDYSGNTIYF
TRBJ1-1	TRBV5-4	TRBD1	few	TGTGCCAGCAGCTCGGGACAGGGGGGTGAAGCTTTCTTT	CASSSGQGGEAFF
TRBJ1-5	TRBV28	.	.	TGTGCCAGCAGGCCCACAGTAAATCAGCCCCAGCATTTT	CASRPTVNQPQHF
TRBJ2-5	TRBV19	.	.	TGTGCCAGTTCTCTGGGGGGGGCTACTAAAGAGACCCAGTACTTC	CASSLGGATKETQYF
TRBJ2-5	TRBV5-1	.	.	TGCGCCAGCAGCTTTGACCGGGGTTTTCAGGAGACCCAGTACTTC	CASSFDRGFQETQYF
TRBJ1-1	TRBV10-3	.	few	TGTGCCATCAGTGAGGTGTCAGGTGAAGCTTTCTTT	CAISEVSGEAFF
TRBJ1-2	TRBV14	TRBD1	.	TGTGCCAGCAGCCAACGGCCGGGACAGGGGGACGCCGACAACTATGGCTACACCTTC	CASSQRPGQGDADNYGYTF
TRBJ2-2	TRBV11-3	.	.	TGTGCCAGCAGCCCGTCCCCAGGGGCCGGGGAGCTGTTTTTT	CASSPSPGAGELFF